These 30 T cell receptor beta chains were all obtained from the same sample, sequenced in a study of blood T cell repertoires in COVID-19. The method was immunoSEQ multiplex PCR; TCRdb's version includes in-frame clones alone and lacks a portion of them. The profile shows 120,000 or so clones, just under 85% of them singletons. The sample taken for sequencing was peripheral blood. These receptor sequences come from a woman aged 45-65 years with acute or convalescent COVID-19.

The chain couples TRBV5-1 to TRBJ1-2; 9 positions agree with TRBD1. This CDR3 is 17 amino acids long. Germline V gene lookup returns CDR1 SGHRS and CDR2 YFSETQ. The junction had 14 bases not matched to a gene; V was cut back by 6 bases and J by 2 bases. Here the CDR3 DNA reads TGCGCCAGCACCCCCAGGGGACAGGGACCCACAAACTATGGCTACACCTTC. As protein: CASTPRGQGPTNYGYTF. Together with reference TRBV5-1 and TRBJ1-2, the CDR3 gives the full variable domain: KAGVTQTPRYLIKTRGQQVTLSCSPISGHRSVSWYQQTPGQGLQFLFEYFSETQRNKGNFPGRFSGRQFSNSRSEMNVSTLELGDSALYLCASTPRGQGPTNYGYTFGSGTRLTVV.

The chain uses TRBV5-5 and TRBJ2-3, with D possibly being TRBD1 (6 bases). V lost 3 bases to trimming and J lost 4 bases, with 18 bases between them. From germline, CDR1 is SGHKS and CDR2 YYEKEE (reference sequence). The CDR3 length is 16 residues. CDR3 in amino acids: CASSSLGTGLADTQYF. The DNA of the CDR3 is TGTGCCAGCAGCTCCCTAGGTACAGGGTTGGCAGATACGCAGTATTTT.

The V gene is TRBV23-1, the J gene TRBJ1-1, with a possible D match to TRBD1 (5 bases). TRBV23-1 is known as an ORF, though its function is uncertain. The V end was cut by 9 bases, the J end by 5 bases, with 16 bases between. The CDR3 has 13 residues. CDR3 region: CASEWGRGTEAFF. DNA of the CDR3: TGCGCCAGTGAGTGGGGTCGGGGGACTGAAGCTTTCTTT.

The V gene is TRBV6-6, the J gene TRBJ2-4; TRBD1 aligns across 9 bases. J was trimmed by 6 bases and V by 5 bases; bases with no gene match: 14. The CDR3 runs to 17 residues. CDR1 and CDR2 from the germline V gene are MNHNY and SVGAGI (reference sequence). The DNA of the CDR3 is TGTGCCAGCAGTCCAGTTCCTCAAAGACAGGGGGGAAACATTCAGTACTTC. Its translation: CASSPVPQRQGGNIQYF.

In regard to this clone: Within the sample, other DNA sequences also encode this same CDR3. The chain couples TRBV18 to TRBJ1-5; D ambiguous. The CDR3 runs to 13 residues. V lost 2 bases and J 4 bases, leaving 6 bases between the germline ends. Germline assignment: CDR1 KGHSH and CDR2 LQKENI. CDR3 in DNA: TGTGCCAGCTCACCAGCAGGAAATCAGCCCCAGCATTTT. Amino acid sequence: CASSPAGNQPQHF.

The CDR3 DNA reads as TGTGCCACCAGCAGAGATAGGGGGGGAGTGGCCGGGGAGCTGTTTTTT. This sequence encodes CATSRDRGGVAGELFF. The V gene is TRBV15, the J gene TRBJ2-2; a possible D gene is TRBD2 (7 bases). The V gene lost 0 bases and the J gene lost 6 bases, with 14 bases spanning the gap. The CDR3 sequence is 16 residues long. CDR1 LNHNV and CDR2 YYDKDF come from the germline V gene (reference sequence).

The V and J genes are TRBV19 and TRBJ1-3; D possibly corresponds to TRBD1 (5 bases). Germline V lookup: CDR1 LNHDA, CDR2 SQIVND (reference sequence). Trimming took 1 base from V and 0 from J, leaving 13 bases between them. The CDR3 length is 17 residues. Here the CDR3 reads CASSIGRQFASGNTIYF. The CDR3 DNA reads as TGTGCCAGTAGTATAGGAAGACAGTTTGCCTCTGGAAACACCATATATTTT.

The CDR3 DNA follows: TGTGCCAGCAGCTTCCTACAGGGGGCTAACTATGGCTACACCTTC. Its protein is CASSFLQGANYGYTF. The rearrangement joins TRBV5-4 to TRBJ1-2; the match to TRBD1 covers 8 bases. J was trimmed by 0 bases and V by 2 bases; bases with no gene match: 3. Germline-derived CDR1 and CDR2 are SGHNT and YYREEE (reference sequence). The CDR3 has 15 amino acids. The full variable domain, rest sourced from reference TRBV5-4 and TRBJ1-2, is ETGVTQSPTHLIKTRGQQVTLRCSSQSGHNTVSWYQQALGQGPQFIFQYYREEENGRGNFPPRFSGLQFPNYSSELNVNALELDDSALYLCASSFLQGANYGYTFGSGTRLTVV.

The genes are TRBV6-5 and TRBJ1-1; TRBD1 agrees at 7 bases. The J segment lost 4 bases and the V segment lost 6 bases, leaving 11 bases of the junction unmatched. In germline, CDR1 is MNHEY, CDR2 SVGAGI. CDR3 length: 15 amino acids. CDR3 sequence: CASRDGTVETTEAFF. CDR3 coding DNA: TGTGCCAGCAGAGATGGGACAGTGGAAACCACTGAAGCTTTCTTT.

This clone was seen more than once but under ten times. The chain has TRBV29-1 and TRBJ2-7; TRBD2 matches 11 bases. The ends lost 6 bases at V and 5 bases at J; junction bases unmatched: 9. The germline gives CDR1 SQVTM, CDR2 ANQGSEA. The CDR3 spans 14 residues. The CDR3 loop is CSVGPGTSGNEQYF. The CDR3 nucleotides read TGCAGCGTGGGCCCCGGGACTAGCGGCAACGAGCAGTACTTC.

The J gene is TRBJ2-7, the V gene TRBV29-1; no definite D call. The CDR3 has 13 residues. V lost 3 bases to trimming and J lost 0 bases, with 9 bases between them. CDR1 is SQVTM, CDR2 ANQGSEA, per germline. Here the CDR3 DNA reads TGCAGCGTTGAGAAGAGGAACTCCTACGAGCAGTACTTC. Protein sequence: CSVEKRNSYEQYF.

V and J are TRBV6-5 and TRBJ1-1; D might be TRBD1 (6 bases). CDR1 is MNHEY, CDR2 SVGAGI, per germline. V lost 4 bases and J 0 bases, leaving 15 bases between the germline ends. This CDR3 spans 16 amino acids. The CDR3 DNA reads TGTGCCAGCAGTTCAGGACAGCTACTCATGAACACTGAAGCTTTCTTT. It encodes CASSSGQLLMNTEAFF.

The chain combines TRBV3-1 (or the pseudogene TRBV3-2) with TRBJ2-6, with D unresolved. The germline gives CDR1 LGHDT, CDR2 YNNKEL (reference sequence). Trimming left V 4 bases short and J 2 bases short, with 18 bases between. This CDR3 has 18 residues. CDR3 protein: CASSRKYPSVPGANVLTF. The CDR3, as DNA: TGTGCCAGCAGCCGAAAGTACCCAAGCGTACCTGGGGCCAACGTCCTGACTTTC.

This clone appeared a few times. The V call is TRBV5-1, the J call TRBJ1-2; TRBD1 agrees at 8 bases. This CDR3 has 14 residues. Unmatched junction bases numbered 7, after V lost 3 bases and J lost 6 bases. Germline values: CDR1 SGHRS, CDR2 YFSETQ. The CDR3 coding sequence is TGCGCCAGCAGCTACCTGACAGGGGATGATGGCTACACCTTC. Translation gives CASSYLTGDDGYTF.

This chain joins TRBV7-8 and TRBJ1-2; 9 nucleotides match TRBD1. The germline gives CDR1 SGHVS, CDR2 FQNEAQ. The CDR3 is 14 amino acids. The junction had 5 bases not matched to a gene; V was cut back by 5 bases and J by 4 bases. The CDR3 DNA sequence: TGTGCCAGCAGCCGTGACAGGGGGGCCTATGGCTACACCTTC. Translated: CASSRDRGAYGYTF.

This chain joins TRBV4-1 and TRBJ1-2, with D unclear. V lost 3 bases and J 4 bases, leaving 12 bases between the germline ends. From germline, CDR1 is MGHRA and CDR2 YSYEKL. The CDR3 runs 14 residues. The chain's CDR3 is CASSHSGSGYGYTF. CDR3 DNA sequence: TGCGCCAGCAGCCATTCGGGGAGTGGCTATGGCTACACCTTC.

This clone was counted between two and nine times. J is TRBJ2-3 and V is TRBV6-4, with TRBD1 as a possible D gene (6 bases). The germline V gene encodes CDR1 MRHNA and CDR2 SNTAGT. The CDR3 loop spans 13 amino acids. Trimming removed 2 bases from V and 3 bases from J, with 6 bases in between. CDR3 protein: CASSDRGTDTQYF. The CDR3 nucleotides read TGTGCCAGCAGTGACAGGGGGACAGATACGCAGTATTTT.

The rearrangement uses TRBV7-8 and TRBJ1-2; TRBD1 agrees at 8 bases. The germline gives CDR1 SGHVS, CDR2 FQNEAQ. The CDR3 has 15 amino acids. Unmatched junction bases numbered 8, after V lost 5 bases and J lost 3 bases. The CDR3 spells CASSLGQGVDYGYTF. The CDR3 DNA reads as TGTGCCAGCAGCCTCGGACAGGGAGTCGACTATGGCTACACCTTC.

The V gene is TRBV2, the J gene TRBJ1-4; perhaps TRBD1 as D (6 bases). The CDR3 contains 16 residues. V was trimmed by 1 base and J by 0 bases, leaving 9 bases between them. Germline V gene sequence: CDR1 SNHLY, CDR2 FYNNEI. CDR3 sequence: CASSEDRVTTNEKLFF. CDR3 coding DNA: TGTGCCAGCAGTGAAGACAGGGTAACAACTAATGAAAAACTGTTTTTT.

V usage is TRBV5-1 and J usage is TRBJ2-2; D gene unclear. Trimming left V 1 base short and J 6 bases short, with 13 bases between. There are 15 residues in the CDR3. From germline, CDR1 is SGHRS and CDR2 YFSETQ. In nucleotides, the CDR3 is TGCGCCAGCAGCTTGCCCGGTCCTCGGGCCGGGGAGCTGTTTTTT. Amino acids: CASSLPGPRAGELFF.

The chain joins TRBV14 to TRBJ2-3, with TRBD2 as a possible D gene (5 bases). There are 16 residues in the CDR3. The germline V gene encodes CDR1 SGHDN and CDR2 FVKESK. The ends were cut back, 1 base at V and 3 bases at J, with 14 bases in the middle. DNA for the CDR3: TGTGCCAGCAGCCAAGTTATAGCGCGGCAGACAGATACGCAGTATTTT. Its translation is CASSQVIARQTDTQYF.

The CDR3 loop is CASSQDGASGPPEQFF. CDR3 nucleotides: TGTGCCAGCAGCCAAGATGGGGCTAGCGGGCCCCCAGAGCAGTTCTTC. The chain combines TRBV4-2 with TRBJ2-1; 8 nucleotides match TRBD2. This CDR3 spans 16 amino acids. Looked up from germline, CDR1 is LGHNA and CDR2 is YNFKEQ. The ends lost 0 bases at V and 10 bases at J; junction bases unmatched: 11.

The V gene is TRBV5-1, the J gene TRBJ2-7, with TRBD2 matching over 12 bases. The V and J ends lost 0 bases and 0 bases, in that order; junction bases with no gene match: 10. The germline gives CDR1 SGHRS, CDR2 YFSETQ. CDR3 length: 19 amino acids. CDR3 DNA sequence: TGCGCCAGCAGCTTGGCAATTCTAGCGGGGGGGCTTAGCTCCTACGAGCAGTACTTC. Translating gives CASSLAILAGGLSSYEQYF.

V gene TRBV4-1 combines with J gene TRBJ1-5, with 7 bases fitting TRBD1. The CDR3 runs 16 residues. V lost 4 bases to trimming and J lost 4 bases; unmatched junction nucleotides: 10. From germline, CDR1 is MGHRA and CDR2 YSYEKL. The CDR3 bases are TGCGCCAGCAGCCCTCAGGCCGGGACAGTTAATCAGCCCCAGCATTTT. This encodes CASSPQAGTVNQPQHF.

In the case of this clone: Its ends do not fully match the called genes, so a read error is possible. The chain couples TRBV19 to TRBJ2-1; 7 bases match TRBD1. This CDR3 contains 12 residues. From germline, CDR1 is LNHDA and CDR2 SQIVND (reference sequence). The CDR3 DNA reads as TGTGCCAGTATTTCCCGAGGGGGCGAGCGGTTCTTC. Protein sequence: CASISRGGERFF.

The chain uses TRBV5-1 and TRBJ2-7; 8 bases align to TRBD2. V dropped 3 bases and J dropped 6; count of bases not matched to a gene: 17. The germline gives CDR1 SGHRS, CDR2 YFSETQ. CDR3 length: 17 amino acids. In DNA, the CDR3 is TGCGCCAGCAGCTCCCCTCGGACGGGACTAGTTAGTTGCGAGCAGTACTTC. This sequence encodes CASSSPRTGLVSCEQYF.

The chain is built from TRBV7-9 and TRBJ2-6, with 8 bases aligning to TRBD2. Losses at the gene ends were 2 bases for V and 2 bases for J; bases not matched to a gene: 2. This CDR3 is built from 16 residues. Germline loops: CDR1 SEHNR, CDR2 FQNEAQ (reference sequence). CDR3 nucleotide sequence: TGTGCCAGCAGCTTAAGTAGCGGGGCTGGGGCCAACGTCCTGACTTTC. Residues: CASSLSSGAGANVLTF. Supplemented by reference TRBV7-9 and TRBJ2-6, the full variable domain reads DTGVSQNPRHKITKRGQNVTFRCDPISEHNRLYWYRQTLGQGPEFLTYFQNEAQLEKSRLLSDRFSAERPKGSFSTLEIQRTEQGDSAMYLCASSLSSGAGANVLTFGAGSRLTVL.

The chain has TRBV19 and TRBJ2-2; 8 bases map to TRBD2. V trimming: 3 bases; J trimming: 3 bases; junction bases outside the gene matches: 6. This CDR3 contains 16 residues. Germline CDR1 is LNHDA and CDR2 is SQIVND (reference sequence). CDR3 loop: CASSMAGLADTGELFF. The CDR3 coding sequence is TGTGCCAGTAGTATGGCCGGACTAGCCGACACCGGGGAGCTGTTTTTT.

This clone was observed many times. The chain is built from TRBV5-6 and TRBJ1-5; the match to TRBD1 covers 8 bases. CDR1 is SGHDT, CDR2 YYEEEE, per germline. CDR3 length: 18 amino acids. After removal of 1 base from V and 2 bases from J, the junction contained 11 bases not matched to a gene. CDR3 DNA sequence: TGTGCCAGCAGCTTGTACGTCGACAGGGGTAAAGGCAATCAGCCCCAGCATTTT. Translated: CASSLYVDRGKGNQPQHF.

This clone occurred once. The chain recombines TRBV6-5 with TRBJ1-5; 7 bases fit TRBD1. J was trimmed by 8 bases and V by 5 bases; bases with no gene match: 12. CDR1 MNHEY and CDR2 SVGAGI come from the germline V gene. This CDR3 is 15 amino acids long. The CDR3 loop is CASSTGAHIGEPQHF. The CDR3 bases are TGTGCCAGCAGTACAGGGGCACATATCGGGGAGCCCCAGCATTTT.